This TCR beta chain was documented in a study of blood T cell repertoires in COVID-19. The CDR3 runs to 15 residues. Looked up from germline, CDR1 is MNHEY and CDR2 is SMNVEV (reference sequence). Trimming cost V 5 bases and J 8 bases; bases outside gene matches: 10. Data came from immunoSEQ multiplex PCR; TCRdb stores just in-frame clones and leaves some out. The data hold under 250,000 clones, with more than 70% observed a single time. The sequence came from a woman aged 45-59 years with acute or convalescent COVID-19. The sequenced material came from peripheral blood. The chain employs TRBV27 and TRBJ1-5; 9 bases are a match to TRBD1. The DNA for the CDR3 is TGTGCCAGCAGTCCGGGACAGGGCCCCGGGGAGCCCCAGCATTTT. As protein: CASSPGQGPGEPQHF.